The clone carrying this TCR beta chain has only a few counts. Its antigen remains unknown. Per the germline V gene, CDR1 is SQVTM and CDR2 is ANQGSEA. V trimming: 4 bases; J trimming: 0 bases; junction bases outside the gene matches: 6. There are 17 residues in the CDR3. Libraries of TCR beta came from quantitative 5'-RACE with molecular barcodes. TCRdb reprocessed the 5' RACE reads with MiXCR, giving one entry per CDR3 protein. The sample lists 150,000 to 200,000 distinct CDR3 sequences, around 20% occurring once. The sample is drawn from a study of CD8 T cells in ankylosing spondylitis. General study results and limits: Relatively rare in peripheral blood, disease-linked clones were also CD8+. Clones tied to disease were said to be significantly enriched in matched ankylosing spondylitis synovial fluid. Ankylosing spondylitis blood appeared to be characterized by a TCR beta motif of eight or nine highly homologous variants.

The V call is TRBV29-1, the J call TRBJ2-7; 16 nucleotides match TRBD2. This TCR was recovered from a male donor with ankylosing spondylitis or in good health (not recorded which). The sample comprised blood, either unsorted or a sorted T cell fraction (not recorded which). CDR3 DNA sequence: TGCAGCGTTGGGGGACTAGCGGGAGGGGCTGCCTCCTACGAGCAGTACTTC. Amino acid sequence: CSVGGLAGGAASYEQYF.